This entry lists 6 T cell receptor beta chains sequenced from one sample in a study of PD-1 blockade in mismatch repair-deficient tumors. Sequencing was performed with immunoSEQ multiplex PCR; in TCRdb, only in-frame clones are kept and a portion is missing. The data hold tens of thousands of clones, with roughly 80% observed a single time. Here the sequenced sample was peripheral blood, taken 4 weeks after starting pembrolizumab. All receptors come from an adult with mismatch repair-deficient cancer.

A few counts support this clone. This chain joins TRBV15 and TRBJ2-7; D may correspond to TRBD1 or TRBD2 (5 bases each). V dropped 4 bases and J dropped 2 bases, with 15 bases sitting between them. The CDR3 sequence is 15 residues long. Germline V gene sequence: CDR1 LNHNV, CDR2 YYDKDF (reference sequence). DNA for the CDR3: TGTGCCACCAGCATAGAGGTGGGGACGACCTACGAGCAGTACTTC. Its translation is CATSIEVGTTYEQYF.

J is TRBJ1-1 and V is TRBV19; D not resolved. The V gene lost 0 bases and the J gene lost 0 bases, with 8 bases spanning the gap. Germline CDR1 LNHDA, CDR2 SQIVND (reference sequence). There are 15 residues in the CDR3. CDR3 protein: CASSIDASLNTEAFF. CDR3 in DNA: TGTGCCAGTAGTATAGATGCCAGTTTGAACACTGAAGCTTTCTTT.

The rearrangement joins TRBV29-1 to TRBJ1-1; D gene ambiguous. Trimming left V 6 bases short and J 1 base short, with 3 bases between. CDR1 and CDR2 (germline): SQVTM, ANQGSEA. This CDR3 comprises 10 residues. The CDR3 nucleotides are TGCAGCGTCCAGAACACTGAAGCTTTCTTT. Translating gives CSVQNTEAFF.

The CDR3 spells CASSFGAQDTEAFF. DNA for the CDR3: TGTGCCAGCAGCTTCGGGGCGCAGGACACTGAAGCTTTCTTT. The chain has TRBV5-5 and TRBJ1-1; D is possibly TRBD1 (5 bases). The CDR3 loop spans 14 amino acids. Trimming shortened V by 2 bases and J by 3 bases, and 11 bases separated the two germline ends. Germline V CDR1 and CDR2: SGHKS, YYEKEE (reference sequence).

The chain recombines TRBV2 with TRBJ2-4; 7 bases map to TRBD1. CDR1 SNHLY and CDR2 FYNNEI come from the germline V gene. V dropped 5 bases and J dropped 4; count of bases not matched to a gene: 14. The CDR3 has 17 residues. CDR3 in amino acids: CASSSIQGLNHKNIQYF. The CDR3 bases are TGTGCCAGCAGTAGCATACAGGGGCTGAACCATAAAAACATTCAGTACTTC. Filled out from reference TRBV2 and TRBJ2-4, the complete variable domain reads EPEVTQTPSHQVTQMGQEVILRCVPISNHLYFYWYRQILGQKVEFLVSFYNNEISEKSEIFDDQFSVERPDGSNFTLKIRSTKLEDSAMYFCASSSIQGLNHKNIQYFGAGTRLSVL.

The V and J genes are TRBV10-1 and TRBJ1-5, with D hard to call. The V end was cut by 5 bases, the J end by 7 bases, with 15 bases between. The CDR3 has 14 amino acids. Germline CDR1 reads WNHNN; CDR2 reads SYGVQD (reference sequence). The CDR3 DNA sequence: TGCGCCAGCAGTCCAACACGGGTTCGACAGCCCCAGCATTTT. It translates to CASSPTRVRQPQHF.